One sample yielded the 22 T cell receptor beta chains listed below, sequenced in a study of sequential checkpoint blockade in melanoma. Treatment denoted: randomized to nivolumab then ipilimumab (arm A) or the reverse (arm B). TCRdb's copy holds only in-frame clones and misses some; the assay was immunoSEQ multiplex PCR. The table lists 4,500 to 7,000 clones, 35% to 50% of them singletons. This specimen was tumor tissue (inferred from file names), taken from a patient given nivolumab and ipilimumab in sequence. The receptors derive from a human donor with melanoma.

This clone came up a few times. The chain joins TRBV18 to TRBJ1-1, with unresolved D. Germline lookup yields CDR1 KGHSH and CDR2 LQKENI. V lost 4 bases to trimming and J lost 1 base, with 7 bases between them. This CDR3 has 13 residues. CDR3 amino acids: CASSRNTNTEAFF. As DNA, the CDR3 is TGTGCCAGCTCACGGAACACGAACACTGAAGCTTTCTTT.

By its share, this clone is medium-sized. The CDR3 DNA sequence: TGTGCCAGCAGTTCCCTAGGCGGTGGGGGGTTTGAAGCTTTCTTT. It translates to CASSSLGGGGFEAFF. V gene TRBV6-8 combines with J gene TRBJ1-1; D might be TRBD1 (5 bases). Germline V CDR1 and CDR2: MNHGY, SAAAGT. Trimming took 4 bases from V and 7 from J, leaving 19 bases between them. This CDR3 is built from 15 residues.

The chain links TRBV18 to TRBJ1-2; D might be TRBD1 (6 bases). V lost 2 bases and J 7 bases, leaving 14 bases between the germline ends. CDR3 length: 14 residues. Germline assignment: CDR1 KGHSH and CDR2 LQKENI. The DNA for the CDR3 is TGTGCCAGCTCACCATTGGACAGCGCAAGTGGCTACACCTTC. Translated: CASSPLDSASGYTF.

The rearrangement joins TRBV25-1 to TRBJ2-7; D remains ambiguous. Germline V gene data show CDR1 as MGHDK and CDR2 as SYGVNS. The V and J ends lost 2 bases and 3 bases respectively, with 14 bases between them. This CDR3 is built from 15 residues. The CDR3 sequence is CASSENQDGVYEQYF. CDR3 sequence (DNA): TGTGCCAGCAGTGAAAACCAGGACGGAGTCTACGAGCAGTACTTC.

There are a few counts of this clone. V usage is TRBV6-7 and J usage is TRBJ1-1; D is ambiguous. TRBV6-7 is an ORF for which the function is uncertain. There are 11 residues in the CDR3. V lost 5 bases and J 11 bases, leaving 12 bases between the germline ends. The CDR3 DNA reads TGTGCCAGCAGTGTCAGACTGTATGCTTTCTTT. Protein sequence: CASSVRLYAFF.

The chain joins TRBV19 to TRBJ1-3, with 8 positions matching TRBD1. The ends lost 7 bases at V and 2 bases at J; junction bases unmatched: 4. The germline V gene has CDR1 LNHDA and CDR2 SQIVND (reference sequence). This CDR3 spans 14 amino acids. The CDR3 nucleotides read TGTGCCAGTACAAGGACAGGGCCTGGAAACACCATATATTTT. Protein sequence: CASTRTGPGNTIYF.

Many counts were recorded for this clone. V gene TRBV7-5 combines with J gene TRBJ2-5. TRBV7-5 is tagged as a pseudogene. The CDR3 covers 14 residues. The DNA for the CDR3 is TGTGCCAGCAGACGAAGGGGGGTCCAAGAGACCCAGTACTTC. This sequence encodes CASRRRGVQETQYF.

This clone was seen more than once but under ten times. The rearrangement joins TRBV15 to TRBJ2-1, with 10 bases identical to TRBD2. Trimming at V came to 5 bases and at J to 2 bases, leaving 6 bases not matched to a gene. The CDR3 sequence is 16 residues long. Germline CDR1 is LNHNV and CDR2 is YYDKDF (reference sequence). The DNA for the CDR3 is TGTGCCACCAGCGGGAGTGGGACTAGCGCCTACAATGAGCAGTTCTTC. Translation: CATSGSGTSAYNEQFF.

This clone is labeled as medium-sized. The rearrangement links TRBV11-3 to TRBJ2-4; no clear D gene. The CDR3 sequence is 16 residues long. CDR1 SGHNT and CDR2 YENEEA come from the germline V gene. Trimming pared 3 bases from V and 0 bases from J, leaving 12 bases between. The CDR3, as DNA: TGTGCCAGCAGCTTGTTGGACGGGCTAGCCAAAAACATTCAGTACTTC. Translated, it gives CASSLLDGLAKNIQYF.

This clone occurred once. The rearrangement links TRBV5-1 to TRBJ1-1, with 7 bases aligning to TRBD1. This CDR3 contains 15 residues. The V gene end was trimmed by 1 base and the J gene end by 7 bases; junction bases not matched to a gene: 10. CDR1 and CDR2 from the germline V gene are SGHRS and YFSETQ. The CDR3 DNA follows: TGCGCCAGCAGCTTGCATTTGAGACAGGGCCTTGAAGCTTTCTTT. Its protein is CASSLHLRQGLEAFF.

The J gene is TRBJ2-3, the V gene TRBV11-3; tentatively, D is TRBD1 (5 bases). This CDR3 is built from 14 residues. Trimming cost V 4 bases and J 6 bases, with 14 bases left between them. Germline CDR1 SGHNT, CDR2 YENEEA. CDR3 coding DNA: TGTGCCAGCAGCTCCGGACCCCACAGGGATACGCAGTATTTT. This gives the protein CASSSGPHRDTQYF.

Written as DNA, the CDR3 is TGTGCCACCAGCAGAATATCGGGACTAGGGAATGAGCAGTTCTTC. Encoded protein: CATSRISGLGNEQFF. The chain links TRBV15 to TRBJ2-1; 8 bases are shared with TRBD2. Per the germline V gene, CDR1 is LNHNV and CDR2 is YYDKDF (reference sequence). This CDR3 region has 15 residues. With V trimmed by 2 bases and J by 7 bases, 7 bases remained unmatched.

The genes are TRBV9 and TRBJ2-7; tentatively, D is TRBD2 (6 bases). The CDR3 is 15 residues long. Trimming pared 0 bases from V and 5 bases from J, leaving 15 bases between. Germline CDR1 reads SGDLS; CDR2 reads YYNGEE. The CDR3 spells CASSVEGGEWDEQYF. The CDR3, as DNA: TGTGCCAGCAGCGTAGAGGGAGGTGAATGGGACGAGCAGTACTTC.

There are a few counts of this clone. CDR3 in DNA: TGTGCCAGCAGCTCCAGCGGGAGGGGCACAGATACGCAGTATTTT. Protein: CASSSSGRGTDTQYF. V usage is TRBV11-3 and J usage is TRBJ2-3; the match to TRBD2 covers 10 bases. CDR1 SGHNT and CDR2 YENEEA come from the germline V gene. There are 15 residues in the CDR3. J gave up 1 base and V 4 bases, and 2 bases lay outside the gene matches.

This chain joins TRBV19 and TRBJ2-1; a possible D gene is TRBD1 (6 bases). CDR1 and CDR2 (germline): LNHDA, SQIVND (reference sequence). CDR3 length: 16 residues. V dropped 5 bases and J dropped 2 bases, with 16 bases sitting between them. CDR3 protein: CASSGADRTTYNEQFF. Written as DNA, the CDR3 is TGTGCCAGTAGTGGGGCCGACAGGACCACCTACAATGAGCAGTTCTTC.

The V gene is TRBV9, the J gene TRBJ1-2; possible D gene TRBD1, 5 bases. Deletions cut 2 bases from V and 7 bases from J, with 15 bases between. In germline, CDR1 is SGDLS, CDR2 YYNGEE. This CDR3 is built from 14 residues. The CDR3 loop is CASSVGAGLSGYTF. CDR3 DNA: TGTGCCAGCAGCGTGGGTGCAGGGTTGAGTGGCTACACCTTC.

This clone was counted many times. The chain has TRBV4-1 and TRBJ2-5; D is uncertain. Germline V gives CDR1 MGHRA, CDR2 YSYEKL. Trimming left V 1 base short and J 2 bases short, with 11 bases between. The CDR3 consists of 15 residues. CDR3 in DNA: TGCGCCAGCAGCCAAGTCCCCGGAGATCAAGAGACCCAGTACTTC. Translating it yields CASSQVPGDQETQYF.

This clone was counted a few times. CDR3 region: CAWSVAFGAFF. The CDR3 DNA sequence: TGTGCCTGGAGTGTCGCCTTTGGAGCTTTCTTT. The rearrangement uses TRBV30 and TRBJ1-1; D gene uncertain. Germline V lookup: CDR1 GTSNPN, CDR2 SVGIG (reference sequence). V gave up 0 bases and J gave up 10 bases, with 9 bases separating them. CDR3 length equals 11 residues. Full variable domain (rest looked up from reference TRBV30 and TRBJ1-1): SQTIHQWPATLVQPVGSPLSLECTVEGTSNPNLYWYRQAAGRGLQLLFYSVGIGQISSEVPQNLSASRPQDRQFILSSKKLLLSDSGFYLCAWSVAFGAFFGQGTRLTVV.

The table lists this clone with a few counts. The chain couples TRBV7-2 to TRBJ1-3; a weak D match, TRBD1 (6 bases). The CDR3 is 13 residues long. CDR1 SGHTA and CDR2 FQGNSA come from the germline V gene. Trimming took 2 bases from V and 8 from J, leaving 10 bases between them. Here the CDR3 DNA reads TGTGCCAGCAGCTTAACGGGGGCTCACACCATATATTTT. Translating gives CASSLTGAHTIYF.

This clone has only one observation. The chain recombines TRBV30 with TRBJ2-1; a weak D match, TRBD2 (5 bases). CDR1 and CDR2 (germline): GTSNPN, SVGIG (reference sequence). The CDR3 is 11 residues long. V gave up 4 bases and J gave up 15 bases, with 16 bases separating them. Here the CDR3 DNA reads TGTGCCTGGACGCACGGGGTGAGGGCGTTCTTC. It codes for CAWTHGVRAFF.

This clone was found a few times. This CDR3 is CASSYSTAYEQYF. The CDR3 DNA is TGTGCCAGCAGTTACTCGACAGCCTACGAGCAGTACTTC. The V and J genes are TRBV6-8 and TRBJ2-7, with D maybe TRBD1 (5 bases). V lost 0 bases, J lost 2 bases, and 5 bases lay in between. The CDR3 contains 13 residues. Germline V gene sequence: CDR1 MNHGY, CDR2 SAAAGT.

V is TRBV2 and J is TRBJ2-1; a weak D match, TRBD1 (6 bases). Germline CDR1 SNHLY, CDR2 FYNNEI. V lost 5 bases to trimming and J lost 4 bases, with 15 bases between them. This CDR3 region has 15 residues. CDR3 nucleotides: TGTGCCAGCAGTCCTACACAGGGCTCTTACAATGAGCAGTTCTTC. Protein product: CASSPTQGSYNEQFF.